The 2 T cell receptor beta chains below all came from one sample that was sequenced in a study of T-cell memory formation after mild COVID-19. TCRdb ran MiXCR on the 5' RACE reads and lists one entry per CDR3 protein. The data hold about 210,000 distinct CDR3 sequences, with under 12% observed a single time. The sample comprised PBMCs or a T cell subset sorted from them (not recorded which). These receptors were taken from a man aged 18 to 35 who had mild COVID-19 (a few samples of this study predate the infection). Cell type and time point are not known.

This clonotype was seen many times. The chain uses TRBV5-1 and TRBJ2-1; 7 nucleotides line up with TRBD2. V shed 0 bases, J shed 8 bases, and the junction held 5 bases outside the gene matches. The CDR3 runs to 14 residues. Germline loops: CDR1 SGHRS, CDR2 YFSETQ. Written as DNA, the CDR3 is TGCGCCAGCAGCTTGGGAGCGGGATCGGATGAGCAGTTCTTC. It specifies CASSLGAGSDEQFF.

This chain joins TRBV20-1 and TRBJ2-3; TRBD2 matches at 8 bases. The CDR3 extends over 13 amino acids. Germline V lookup: CDR1 DFQATT, CDR2 SNEGSKA (reference sequence). Germline trimming cut 6 bases from V and 0 bases from J; bases unmatched to any gene: 2. CDR3 region: CSALAGSTDTQYF. The DNA for the CDR3 is TGCAGTGCATTAGCGGGGAGCACAGATACGCAGTATTTT.